Listed here is a single TCR beta chain. Its antigen is undetermined. TCRdb fed the RT-PCR reads into MiXCR, producing one record per CDR3 protein. Of around 750,000 distinct CDR3 sequences in the sample, 20% to 25% were seen once. This entry is derived from a study of response to subunit inactivated influenza vaccine. Findings and limits, study-wide: There was a suggestion from the authors that each seasonal influenza vaccination recruits few new T cells.

The clonotype originates from a man in his fifties or sixties who received an inactivated influenza vaccine. The specimen was PBMCs from blood, collected roughly 5 days after vaccination.

CDR3 nucleotides: TGTGCCAGCAGCTTAGTTCGCAGGCTGAACACTGAAGCTTTCTTT. It yields the protein CASSLVRRLNTEAFF. The chain has TRBV7-9 and TRBJ1-1, with D unresolved. The CDR3 is made up of 15 amino acids. V was cut by 1 base and J by 0 bases, with 9 bases left in between. Germline CDR1 reads SEHNR; CDR2 reads FQNEAQ (reference sequence).